A selection of T cell receptor beta chains follows, all from one sample in a study of blood T cell repertoires in COVID-19. Sequenced by immunoSEQ multiplex PCR; TCRdb stores in-frame clones only, minus some. The sample consists of hundreds of thousands of clones, about 87% of them appearing once. The source material was PBMCs or T cells enriched from blood (not recorded which). These receptors were obtained from a middle-aged man in a cohort exposed to, infected with or recovered from COVID-19 (not recorded which). Each CDR3 is given with its conserved first and last residue. Not all rows give a size; the values are once, few, many and, for expanded clones, a class.

CDR3 protein: CSASGGRAVHEQFF; V gene: TRBV20-1; J gene: TRBJ2-1; clone size: NA
CDR3 protein: CASRRTGFGTQYF; V gene: TRBV6-5; J gene: TRBJ2-5; clone size: NA
CDR3 protein: CASSRDRGSYEQYF; V gene: TRBV18; J gene: TRBJ2-7; clone size: NA
CDR3 protein: CASTDWSSGNTIYF; V gene: TRBV19; J gene: TRBJ1-3; clone size: NA
CDR3 protein: CAISGSSSEQYF; V gene: TRBV10-3; J gene: TRBJ2-7; clone size: NA
CDR3 protein: CSVGLASGRPDTQYF; V gene: TRBV29-1; J gene: TRBJ2-3; clone size: few
CDR3 protein: CASSGQDALDTQYF; V gene: TRBV28; J gene: TRBJ2-3; clone size: NA
CDR3 protein: CASSILAGIALSEQFF; V gene: TRBV19; J gene: TRBJ2-1; clone size: NA
CDR3 protein: CASSPPDINYGYTF; V gene: TRBV6-5; J gene: TRBJ1-2; clone size: once
CDR3 protein: CASSIQGARNEQYF; V gene: TRBV19; J gene: TRBJ2-7; clone size: NA
CDR3 protein: CASSQAGTSYNEQYF; V gene: TRBV4-2; J gene: TRBJ2-7; clone size: few
CDR3 protein: CASSLVSGGIGNSPLHF; V gene: TRBV5-1; J gene: TRBJ1-6; clone size: few
CDR3 protein: CASSLGGQGAYEKLFF; V gene: TRBV7-9; J gene: TRBJ1-4; clone size: NA
CDR3 protein: CASSLALGLAGNTDTQYF; V gene: TRBV7-2; J gene: TRBJ2-3; clone size: NA
CDR3 protein: CASSSTDSLTEAFF; V gene: TRBV6-5; J gene: TRBJ1-1; clone size: few
CDR3 protein: CASSLKGQGKAYEQYF; V gene: TRBV27; J gene: TRBJ2-7; clone size: NA
CDR3 protein: CASSPPQINTYEQYF; V gene: TRBV18; J gene: TRBJ2-7; clone size: once
CDR3 protein: CASSTRTILRDEQFF; V gene: TRBV4-1; J gene: TRBJ2-1; clone size: NA
CDR3 protein: CASSYEGTTIYF; V gene: TRBV6-5; J gene: TRBJ1-3; clone size: NA
CDR3 protein: CASGKRAGGHEQYF; V gene: TRBV27; J gene: TRBJ2-7; clone size: many
CDR3 protein: CASSPPASSYEQYF; V gene: TRBV7-9; J gene: TRBJ2-7; clone size: NA
CDR3 protein: CASSESTRELFF; V gene: TRBV10-1; J gene: TRBJ2-2; clone size: NA